This TCR beta chain was captured in a study of cytomegalovirus exposure and HLA in healthy donors. At the level of the study: The 90 to 150 validation repertoires were produced on the same platform as the 650 to 800 repertoires of the first cohort. This was reported in a later analysis. Study results and caveats: The investigators catalogued some 160 TCR beta chains as cytomegalovirus-associated.

Data came from immunoSEQ multiplex PCR; TCRdb stores just in-frame clones and leaves some out. The table lists 150,000 to 200,000 clones, around 85% of them singletons. V lost 1 base, J lost 10 bases, and 18 bases lay in between. Germline CDR1 is SGDLS and CDR2 is YYNGEE. This CDR3 is built from 15 residues. Note on this clone: The antigen is not known.

The origin of this receptor is a man aged 18 to 30 in good health and CMV-seropositive. Sequencing used PBMCs. This chain joins TRBV9 and TRBJ2-1, with D maybe TRBD2 (5 bases). CDR3 residues: CASSVRDLPIVEQFF. Written as DNA, the CDR3 is TGTGCCAGCAGCGTACGGGATCTCCCAATAGTCGAGCAGTTCTTC.